This entry is about one T cell receptor (beta chain). Its antigen is unknown. RNA was isolated and reverse transcribed to cDNA, the sequencing template. TCRdb's table, derived via immunoSEQ multiplex PCR, lists solely in-frame clones and lacks some. The sample shows fewer than 250,000 clones, around two fifths of them seen only once. This sample is drawn from a study of CD8+ T cells in alopecia areata. Study-wide background: The drug, tofacitinib, lasted 6 to 18 months, followed by 6 months off drug.

Whole-study findings and limits: Given one nonresponder, whether baseline CD8+ expansion relates to response remains uncertain. Mice showed TCR sharing more clearly than patients did, possibly owing to HLA.

Treatment noted: oral pan-JAK inhibitor, 5-10 mg twice daily. Germline values: CDR1 SGHTA, CDR2 FQGTGA. The CDR3 sequence is 14 residues long. The J segment lost 9 bases and the V segment lost 5 bases, leaving 12 bases of the junction unmatched. Sequencing was performed on CD4+ T cells sorted from blood, taken at approximately week 30, from a patient treated with tofacitinib. The V and J genes are TRBV7-3 and TRBJ1-1; the match to TRBD1 covers 7 bases. This receptor was identified in a human donor with alopecia areata. This CDR3 reads CASSPISDREKAFF. CDR3 coding DNA: TGTGCCAGCAGCCCTATTTCTGACAGGGAAAAAGCTTTCTTT.